The entry below gives a single T cell receptor (beta chain) sequence along with its context. The data belong to a study of identifying expanded T cells in peripheral blood. The method was immunoSEQ multiplex PCR; TCRdb's version includes in-frame clones alone and lacks a portion of them. The profile shows some 100,000 clones, around 88% of them singletons. In germline, CDR1 is LGHNA, CDR2 YSLEER. This CDR3 spans 14 amino acids. V was pared by 4 bases and J by 4 bases, with 2 bases of the junction left unmatched. What was sequenced was blood. This sequence joins TRBV4-3 and TRBJ1-3, with 9 nucleotides matching TRBD1. The sequence was obtained from a person between 18 and 75 years old in good health. CDR3 DNA sequence: TGCGCCAGCAGCCCCGGACAGGGGGGAAACACCATATATTTT. It translates to CASSPGQGGNTIYF.